This T cell receptor beta chain was recorded in a study of blood T cell repertoires in COVID-19. From germline, CDR1 is LNHDA and CDR2 SQIVND (reference sequence). There are 14 residues in the CDR3. A word on this clone: At one boundary the junction diverges from the germline segment, which might be a read error.

In the original processing: Reference gene primer amplification gave estimated nucleated cell counts. This table comes from immunoSEQ multiplex PCR, and its TCRdb copy is limited to in-frame clones, with some not included. V and J calls plus clone size are reproduced from that table; the DNA served to infer D and trimming. The sample lists about 140,000 clones, 65% to 85% occurring once. The clonotype comes from a man aged 25-40 years with COVID-19, enrolled during active disease. Sequencing was carried out using peripheral blood. The chain uses TRBV19 and TRBJ1-2, with D maybe TRBD1 (5 bases). In DNA form, the CDR3 reads TGTGCCAGTAGCATAGGAACGGGGGTTCATGGCTACACCTTC. This encodes CASSIGTGVHGYTF. The full variable domain, its missing parts supplied by reference TRBV19 and TRBJ1-2, is DGGITQSPKYLFRKEGQNVTLSCEQNLNHDAMYWYRQDPGQGLRLIYYSQIVNDFQKGDIAEGYSVSREKKESFPLTVTSAQKNPTAFYLCASSIGTGVHGYTFGSGTRLTVV.